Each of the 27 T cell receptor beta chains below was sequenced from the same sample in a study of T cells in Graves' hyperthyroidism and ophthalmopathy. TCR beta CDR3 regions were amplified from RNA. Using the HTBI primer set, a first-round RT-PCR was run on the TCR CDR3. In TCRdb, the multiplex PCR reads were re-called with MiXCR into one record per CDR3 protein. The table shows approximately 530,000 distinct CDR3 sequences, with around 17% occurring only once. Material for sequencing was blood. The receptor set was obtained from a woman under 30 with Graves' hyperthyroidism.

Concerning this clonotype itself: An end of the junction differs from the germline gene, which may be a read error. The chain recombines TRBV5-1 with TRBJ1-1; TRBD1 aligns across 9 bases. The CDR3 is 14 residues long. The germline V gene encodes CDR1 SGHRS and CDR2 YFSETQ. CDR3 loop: CASSSGQGKTEAFF. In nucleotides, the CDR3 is TGTGCCAGCAGCTCGGGACAGGGTAAAACTGAAGCTTTCTTT.

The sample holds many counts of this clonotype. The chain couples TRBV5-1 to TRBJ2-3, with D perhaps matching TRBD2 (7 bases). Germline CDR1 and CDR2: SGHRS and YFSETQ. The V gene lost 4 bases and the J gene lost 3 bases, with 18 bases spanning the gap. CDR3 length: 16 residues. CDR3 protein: CASSDGGGSKTDTQYF. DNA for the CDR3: TGCGCCAGCAGCGACGGCGGGGGCTCCAAGACAGATACGCAGTATTTT.

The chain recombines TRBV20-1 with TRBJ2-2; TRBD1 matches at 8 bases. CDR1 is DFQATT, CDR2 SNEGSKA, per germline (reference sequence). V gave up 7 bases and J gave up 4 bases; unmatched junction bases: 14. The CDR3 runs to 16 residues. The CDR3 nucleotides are TGCAGTGGAAAGAGGCAGGGGGCGCTTGGCACCGGGGAGCTGTTTTTT. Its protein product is CSGKRQGALGTGELFF.

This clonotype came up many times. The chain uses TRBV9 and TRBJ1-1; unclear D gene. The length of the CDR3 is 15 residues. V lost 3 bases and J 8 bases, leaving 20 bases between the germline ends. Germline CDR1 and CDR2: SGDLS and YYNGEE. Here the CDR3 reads CASSGRHGRDVEAFF. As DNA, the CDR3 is TGTGCCAGCAGCGGGCGACACGGGCGAGACGTCGAAGCTTTCTTT.

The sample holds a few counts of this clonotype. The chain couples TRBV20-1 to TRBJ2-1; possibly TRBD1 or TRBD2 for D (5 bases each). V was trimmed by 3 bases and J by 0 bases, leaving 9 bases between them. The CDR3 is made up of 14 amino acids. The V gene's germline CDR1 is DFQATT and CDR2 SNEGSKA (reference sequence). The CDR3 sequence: CSARGVSSYNEQFF. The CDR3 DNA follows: TGCAGTGCTAGGGGGGTGAGCTCCTACAATGAGCAGTTCTTC.

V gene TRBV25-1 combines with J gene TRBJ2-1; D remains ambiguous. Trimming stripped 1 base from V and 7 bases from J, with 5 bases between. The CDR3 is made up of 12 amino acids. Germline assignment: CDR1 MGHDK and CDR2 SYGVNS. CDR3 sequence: CASSESPNEQFF. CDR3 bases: TGTGCCAGCAGTGAATCTCCAAATGAGCAGTTCTTC.

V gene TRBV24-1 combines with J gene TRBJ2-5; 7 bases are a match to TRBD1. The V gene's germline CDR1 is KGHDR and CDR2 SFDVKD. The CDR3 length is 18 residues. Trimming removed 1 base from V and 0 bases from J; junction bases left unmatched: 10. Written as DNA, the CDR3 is TGTGCCACCAGTGATTTCCATATTTCGACAGGGTACCAAGAGACCCAGTACTTC. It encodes CATSDFHISTGYQETQYF.

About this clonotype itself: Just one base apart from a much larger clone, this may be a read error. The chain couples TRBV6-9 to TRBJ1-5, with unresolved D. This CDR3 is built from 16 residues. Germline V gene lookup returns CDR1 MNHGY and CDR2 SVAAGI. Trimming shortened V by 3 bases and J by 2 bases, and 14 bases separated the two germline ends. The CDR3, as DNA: TGTGCCAGCAGTTACGGGCAGCCCTCGGGCAATCAGCCCCAGCATTTT. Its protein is CASSYGQPSGNQPQHF.

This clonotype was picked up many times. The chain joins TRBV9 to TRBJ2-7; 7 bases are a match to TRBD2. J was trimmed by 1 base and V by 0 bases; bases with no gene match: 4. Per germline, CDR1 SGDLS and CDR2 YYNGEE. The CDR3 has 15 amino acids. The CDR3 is CASSVDPGGSYEQYF. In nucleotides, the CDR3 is TGTGCCAGCAGCGTAGATCCGGGGGGATCCTACGAGCAGTACTTC.

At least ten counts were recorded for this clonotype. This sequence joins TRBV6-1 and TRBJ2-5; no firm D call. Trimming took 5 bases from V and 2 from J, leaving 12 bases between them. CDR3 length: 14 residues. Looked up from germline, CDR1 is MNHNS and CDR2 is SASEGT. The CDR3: CASSYTDGQETQYF. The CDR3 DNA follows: TGTGCCAGCAGTTACACAGACGGGCAAGAGACCCAGTACTTC.

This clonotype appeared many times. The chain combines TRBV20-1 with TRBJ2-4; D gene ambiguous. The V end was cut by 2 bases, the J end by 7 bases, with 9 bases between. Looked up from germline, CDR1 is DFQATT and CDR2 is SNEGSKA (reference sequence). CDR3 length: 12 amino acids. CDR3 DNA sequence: TGCAGTGCTAGACCTACGCAGAACATTCAGTACTTC. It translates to CSARPTQNIQYF.

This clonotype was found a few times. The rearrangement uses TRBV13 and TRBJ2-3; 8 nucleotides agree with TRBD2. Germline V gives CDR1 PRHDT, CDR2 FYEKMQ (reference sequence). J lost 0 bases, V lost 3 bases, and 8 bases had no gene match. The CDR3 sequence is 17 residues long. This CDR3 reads CASSLPGSGGSTDTQYF. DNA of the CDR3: TGTGCCAGCAGCTTGCCCGGGAGCGGGGGTAGCACAGATACGCAGTATTTT.

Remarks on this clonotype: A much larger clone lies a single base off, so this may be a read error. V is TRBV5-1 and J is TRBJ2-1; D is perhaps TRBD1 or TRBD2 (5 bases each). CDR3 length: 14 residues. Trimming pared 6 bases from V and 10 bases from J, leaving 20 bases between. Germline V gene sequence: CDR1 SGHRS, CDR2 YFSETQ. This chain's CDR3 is CASKWDVASGEQFF. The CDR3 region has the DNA TGCGCCAGCAAATGGGACGTCGCTTCGGGGGAGCAGTTCTTC.

The DNA for the CDR3 is TGTGCCACCCGTCCCGGACAGGGGCCTACGCAGTATTTT. Encoded protein: CATRPGQGPTQYF. V usage is TRBV24-1 and J usage is TRBJ2-3; 9 bases are shared with TRBD1. Germline trimming cut 9 bases from V and 8 bases from J; bases unmatched to any gene: 8. This CDR3 has 13 residues. Per germline, CDR1 KGHDR and CDR2 SFDVKD.

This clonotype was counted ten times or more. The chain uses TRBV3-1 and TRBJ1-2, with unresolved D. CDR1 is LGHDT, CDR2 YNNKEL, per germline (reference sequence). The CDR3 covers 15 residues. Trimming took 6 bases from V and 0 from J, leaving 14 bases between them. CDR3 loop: CASSHITISNYGYTF. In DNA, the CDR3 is TGTGCCAGCAGTCATATCACGATTTCTAACTATGGCTACACCTTC.

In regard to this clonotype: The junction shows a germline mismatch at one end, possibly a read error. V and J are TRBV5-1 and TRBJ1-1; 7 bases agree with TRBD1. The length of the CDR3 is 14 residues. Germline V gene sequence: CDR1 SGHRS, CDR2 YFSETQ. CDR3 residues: CASSPGQTNAEAFF. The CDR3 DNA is TGCGCCAGCAGTCCGGGACAGACGAACGCTGAAGCTTTCTTT.

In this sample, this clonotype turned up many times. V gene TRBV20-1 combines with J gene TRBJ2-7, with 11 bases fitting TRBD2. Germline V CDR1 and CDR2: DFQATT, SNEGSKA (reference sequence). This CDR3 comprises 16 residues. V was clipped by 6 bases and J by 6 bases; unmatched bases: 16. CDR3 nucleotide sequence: TGCAGTGCGCTAAGGTCTAGCGGGAGGTTAACTAGCGAGCAGTACTTC. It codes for CSALRSSGRLTSEQYF.

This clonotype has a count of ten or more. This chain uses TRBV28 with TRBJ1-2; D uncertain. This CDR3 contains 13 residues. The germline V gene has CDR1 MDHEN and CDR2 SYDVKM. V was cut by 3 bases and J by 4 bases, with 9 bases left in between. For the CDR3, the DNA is TGTGCCAGCAGTTTCGGACGGGCCTATGGCTACACCTTC. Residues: CASSFGRAYGYTF.

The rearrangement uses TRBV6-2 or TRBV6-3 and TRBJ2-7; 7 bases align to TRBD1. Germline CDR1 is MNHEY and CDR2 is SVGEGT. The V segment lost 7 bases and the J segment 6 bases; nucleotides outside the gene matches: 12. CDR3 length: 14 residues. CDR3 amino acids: CASNPTGSSLEQYF. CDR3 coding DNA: TGTGCCAGCAACCCGACAGGGTCCAGCCTCGAGCAGTACTTC.

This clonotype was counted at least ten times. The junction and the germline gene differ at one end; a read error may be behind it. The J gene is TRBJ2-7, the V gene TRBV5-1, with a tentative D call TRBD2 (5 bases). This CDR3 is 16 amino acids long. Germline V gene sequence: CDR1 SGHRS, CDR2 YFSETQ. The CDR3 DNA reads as TGCGCCAGCAGCTTGGTCGCTAGCTCATCCTCCTACGAACAGTACTTC. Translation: CASSLVASSSSYEQYF.

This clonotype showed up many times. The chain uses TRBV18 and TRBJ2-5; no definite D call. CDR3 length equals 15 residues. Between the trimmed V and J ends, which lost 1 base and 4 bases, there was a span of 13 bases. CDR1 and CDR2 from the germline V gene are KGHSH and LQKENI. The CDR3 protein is CASSPLAVRGETQYF. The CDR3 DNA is TGTGCCAGCTCACCACTCGCGGTACGAGGAGAGACCCAGTACTTC.

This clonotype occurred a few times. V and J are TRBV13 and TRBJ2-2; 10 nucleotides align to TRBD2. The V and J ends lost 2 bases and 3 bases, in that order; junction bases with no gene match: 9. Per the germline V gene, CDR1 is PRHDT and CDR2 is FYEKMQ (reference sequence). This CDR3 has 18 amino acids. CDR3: CASSLLSSGSGDTGELFF. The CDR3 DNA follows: TGTGCCAGCAGCTTACTCTCTAGCGGGAGTGGGGACACCGGGGAGCTGTTTTTT. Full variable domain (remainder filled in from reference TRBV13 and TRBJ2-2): AAGVIQSPRHLIKEKRETATLKCYPIPRHDTVYWYQQGPGQDPQFLISFYEKMQSDKGSIPDRFSAQQFSDYHSELNMSSLELGDSALYFCASSLLSSGSGDTGELFFGEGSRLTVL.

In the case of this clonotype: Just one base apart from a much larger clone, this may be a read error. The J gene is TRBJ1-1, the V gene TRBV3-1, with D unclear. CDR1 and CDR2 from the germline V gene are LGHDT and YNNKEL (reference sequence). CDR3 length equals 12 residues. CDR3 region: CASARENTVAFF. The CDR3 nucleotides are TGTGCCAGCGCCCGGGAGAACACTGTAGCTTTCTTT.

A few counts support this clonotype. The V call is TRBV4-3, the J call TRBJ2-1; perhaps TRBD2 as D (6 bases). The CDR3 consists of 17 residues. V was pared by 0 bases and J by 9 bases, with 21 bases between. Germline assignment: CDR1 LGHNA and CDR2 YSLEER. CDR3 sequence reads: CASSQDRTGVVLSEQFF. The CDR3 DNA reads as TGCGCCAGCAGCCAAGATCGGACGGGGGTCGTGTTAAGTGAGCAGTTCTTC.

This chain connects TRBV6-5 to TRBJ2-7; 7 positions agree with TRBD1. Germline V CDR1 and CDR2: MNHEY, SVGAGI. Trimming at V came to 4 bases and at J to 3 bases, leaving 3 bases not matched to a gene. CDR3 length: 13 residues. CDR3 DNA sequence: TGTGCCAGCAGTTGGGGACAGTTCTACGAGCAGTACTTC. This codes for CASSWGQFYEQYF.

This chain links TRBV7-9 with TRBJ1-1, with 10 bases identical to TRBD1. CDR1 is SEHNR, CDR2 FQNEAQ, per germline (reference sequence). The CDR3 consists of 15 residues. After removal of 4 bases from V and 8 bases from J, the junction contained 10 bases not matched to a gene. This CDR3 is CASSSPPGQGTEAFF. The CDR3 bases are TGTGCCAGCAGCTCCCCCCCGGGACAGGGGACCGAAGCTTTCTTT.

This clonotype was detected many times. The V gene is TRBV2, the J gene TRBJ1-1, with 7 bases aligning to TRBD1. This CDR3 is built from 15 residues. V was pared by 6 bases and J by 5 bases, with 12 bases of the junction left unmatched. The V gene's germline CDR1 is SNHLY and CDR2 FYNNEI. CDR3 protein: CASRVEQGSGTEAFF. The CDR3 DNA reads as TGTGCCAGCAGGGTAGAACAGGGGAGCGGGACTGAAGCTTTCTTT.